One T cell receptor beta chain is described in this entry. Its specificity is unknown. The sample belongs to a study of vaccination and CD4 T cells after COVID-19. Turning to the study itself: Overlapping peptides covering the spike proteins of SARS-CoV-2, HCoV-NL63, HCoV-OC43 and HCoV-229E were added to stimulate cells.

Trimming stripped 8 bases from V and 10 bases from J, with 21 bases between. Germline CDR1 reads ENHRY; CDR2 reads SYGVKD. The CDR3 consists of 13 residues. Study-level points and caveats: Recorded median SARS-CoV-2-reactive clonotype numbers increased from 21 to 38 without reaching significance. In convalescent patients, a median roughly 84% of post-vaccine SARS-CoV-2-reactive clones appeared only after vaccination.

Sequenced with the Oncomine TCR Beta short-read assay was DNA taken from cultured CD4+ T cells. Using its own MiXCR run on the PCR reads, TCRdb lists one record per CDR3 protein. The sample shows approximately 10,000 distinct CDR3 sequences, 35% to 50% of them seen only once. The treatment denotes: roughly ten-day PBMC culture with coronavirus spike peptide pools or control peptides (ViraFEST assay). Once peptide pools had expanded antigen-specific T cells, ViraFEST sequenced TCRs. The sequence came from a human donor who had recovered from COVID-19. What was sequenced was CD4+ T cells from blood, cultured in vitro. The chain has TRBV10-3 and TRBJ2-7; perhaps TRBD2 as D (7 bases). CDR3 bases: TGTGCCATCGGGGGGGTACAGGGAAACCAACAGTACTTC. Translation: CAIGGVQGNQQYF.